This T cell receptor beta chain was identified during a study of cytomegalovirus exposure and HLA in healthy donors. 13 Jbeta primers and 60 Vbeta primers were used for the PCR. Clones were sequenced by immunoSEQ multiplex PCR, and TCRdb holds only the in-frame ones, with some missing. This sample carries 140,000 or so clones, about 82% of them seen once, and the ten largest clones take roughly 3.5%. Everyone who donated was a healthy bone marrow donor. This clonotype was obtained from a male donor in good health and CMV-seronegative. The source material was PBMCs.

The CDR3 reads CASSYTGTGLNEKLFF. CDR3 coding DNA: TGTGCCAGCAGTTACACTGGGACAGGGCTTAATGAAAAACTGTTTTTT. The chain joins TRBV6-5 to TRBJ1-4; 9 nucleotides align to TRBD1. This CDR3 is 16 amino acids long. Per germline, CDR1 MNHEY and CDR2 SVGAGI. Unmatched junction bases numbered 5, after V lost 2 bases and J lost 4 bases.